A selection of T cell receptor beta chains follows, all from one sample in a study of CD4 T cells in relation to SARS-CoV-2 and coronaviruses. No antigen has been assigned to these receptors. Measured with immunoSEQ multiplex PCR; TCRdb has only the in-frame clones, and not every one. The sample has about 36,000 clones, just under 85% seen once. Sequencing input: naive CD4+ T cells from PBMCs, cultured in vitro. All receptors derive from an adult with COVID-19. CDR3s include the opening cysteine and the closing phenylalanine or tryptophan. D genes are given only for firm matches. The size field is filled for only some rows; it gives once, few, many or a size class.

j_call	d_call	v_call	clone_size	cdr3_aa	cdr3_nt
TRBJ1-1	-	TRBV18	-	CASQDTRRGAEAFF	TGTGCCAGCCAGGATACTCGCCGGGGCGCTGAAGCTTTCTTT
TRBJ1-1	-	TRBV6-1	few	CASSERAGSVTEAFF	TGTGCCAGCAGTGAACGGGCAGGATCGGTCACTGAAGCTTTCTTT
TRBJ1-5	-	TRBV18	few	CASSPNGDQPQHF	TGTGCCAGCTCACCAAATGGAGATCAGCCCCAGCATTTT
TRBJ2-2	TRBD2	TRBV18	once	CASSPPGLAYAGELFF	TGTGCCAGCTCACCCCCGGGACTAGCGTATGCCGGGGAGCTGTTTTTT
TRBJ2-1	-	TRBV6-5	-	CASIPGLLGGEQFF	TGTGCCAGCATCCCGGGACTCCTGGGGGGTGAGCAGTTCTTC
TRBJ2-3	TRBD2	TRBV9	-	CASSSPLTSLDTQYF	TGTGCCAGCAGCTCACCCCTGACTAGCTTGGATACGCAGTATTTT
TRBJ2-5	-	TRBV11-2	once	CASSSTRFAGETQYF	TGTGCCAGCAGTTCCACGCGCTTTGCGGGAGAGACCCAGTACTTC
TRBJ1-4	-	TRBV10-2	-	CASNTGTSEEKLFF	TGCGCCAGCAATACCGGGACCTCCGAAGAAAAACTGTTTTTT
TRBJ2-6	-	TRBV7-2	once	CASSPDFRRVRTGANVLTF	TGTGCCAGCAGCCCCGATTTCCGAAGGGTGAGGACCGGGGCCAACGTCCTGACTTTC
TRBJ2-1	TRBD2	TRBV18	-	CASSPRTSGRGGSYNEQFF	TGTGCCAGCTCACCCCGGACTAGCGGGAGGGGGGGATCCTACAATGAGCAGTTCTTC
TRBJ2-7	-	TRBV6-2/TRBV6-3	few	CASSYFAEISEQYF	TGTGCCAGCAGTTACTTTGCGGAGATAAGTGAGCAGTACTTC
TRBJ1-5	-	TRBV28	-	CATWEGEGQPQHF	TGTGCCACATGGGAGGGGGAAGGTCAGCCCCAGCATTTT
TRBJ2-1	TRBD2	TRBV11-2	-	CASSPRGGIAYNEQFF	TGTGCCAGCAGCCCCCGGGGGGGAATCGCCTACAATGAGCAGTTCTTC
TRBJ1-5	-	TRBV5-8	-	CASSSRLGQISNQPQHF	TGTGCCAGCAGCTCCCGACTCGGGCAGATTAGCAATCAGCCCCAGCATTTT
TRBJ2-5	-	TRBV2	-	CASSSRETQYF	TGTGCCAGCAGTTCGAGGGAGACCCAGTACTTC
TRBJ1-4	-	TRBV10-3	-	CAISRQGANEKLFF	TGTGCCATCAGCCGCCAGGGCGCGAATGAAAAACTGTTTTTT
TRBJ2-7	-	TRBV5-3	-	CARSLQRSYEQYF	TGTGCCAGAAGCTTACAGCGGTCCTACGAGCAGTACTTC
TRBJ1-1	TRBD1	TRBV10-3	-	CAISRTGGSSLTEAFF	TGTGCCATCAGCCGGACAGGGGGGTCGTCTCTCACTGAAGCTTTCTTT
TRBJ2-2	-	TRBV6-2/TRBV6-3	once	CASSLHRGDTGELFF	TGTGCCAGCAGCCTACACAGAGGGGACACCGGGGAGCTGTTTTTT
TRBJ1-1	-	TRBV18	-	CASSSGGGDTEAFF	TGTGCCAGCTCATCAGGTGGGGGGGACACTGAAGCTTTCTTT
TRBJ2-3	TRBD2	TRBV4-2	once	CASSQVGGGRATDTQYF	TGTGCCAGCAGCCAAGTTGGTGGCGGGAGGGCCACAGATACGCAGTATTTT
TRBJ1-4	TRBD1	TRBV9	-	CASSKTGATNEKLFF	TGTGCCAGCAGTAAAACAGGGGCCACTAATGAAAAACTGTTTTTT
TRBJ2-7	TRBD2	TRBV11-2	-	CASSLSPGGASGRPQQYF	TGTGCCAGCAGCTTAAGTCCAGGGGGGGCTAGCGGGAGACCCCAGCAGTACTTC
TRBJ2-7	-	TRBV18	-	CASSPNPGGSEQYF	TGTGCCAGCTCACCAAATCCAGGGGGGTCCGAGCAGTACTTC
TRBJ2-1	-	TRBV3-1/TRBV3-2	once	CASSQDMTPVHEQFF	TGTGCCAGCAGCCAAGATATGACCCCAGTCCATGAGCAGTTCTTC
TRBJ2-7	-	TRBV6-2/TRBV6-3	-	CASSYVEEGGREQYF	TGTGCCAGCAGTTACGTTGAGGAAGGGGGTAGAGAGCAGTACTTC
TRBJ2-3	-	TRBV5-6	once	CASSLGGVGTDTQYF	TGTGCCAGCAGCTTGGGTGGCGTGGGCACAGATACGCAGTATTTT
TRBJ2-7	TRBD1	TRBV5-1	once	CASSRDRSYEQYF	TGCGCCAGCAGTCGGGACAGGAGCTACGAGCAGTACTTC
TRBJ2-1	TRBD1	TRBV28	-	CASSLLGVRGIEQFF	TGTGCCAGCAGTTTACTGGGCGTCAGGGGGATTGAGCAGTTCTTC
TRBJ1-3	-	TRBV14	-	CASSKGGDSGNTIYF	TGTGCCAGCAGCAAGGGGGGCGACTCTGGAAACACCATATATTTT
TRBJ1-4	-	TRBV5-1	-	CASSPEGDEKLFF	TGCGCCAGCAGCCCAGAGGGAGATGAAAAACTGTTTTTT
TRBJ1-2	-	TRBV4-1	once	CASSQDQLNYGYTF	TGCGCCAGCAGCCAAGACCAGCTTAACTATGGCTACACCTTC
TRBJ1-2	TRBD1	TRBV6-5	-	CASSYSKGQTYGYTF	TGTGCCAGCAGTTACTCGAAGGGACAGACCTATGGCTACACCTTC
TRBJ2-5	-	TRBV18	-	CASSPGVGETQYF	TGTGCCAGCTCACCAGGGGTTGGGGAGACCCAGTACTTC
TRBJ1-1	TRBD1	TRBV6-5	-	CASSRTGNTEAFF	TGTGCCAGCAGTCGGACAGGGAACACTGAAGCTTTCTTT
TRBJ1-1	-	TRBV9	-	CASSVVMNTEAFF	TGTGCCAGCAGCGTAGTCATGAACACTGAAGCTTTCTTT
TRBJ2-7	-	TRBV27	-	CASTPRVGRYEQYF	TGTGCCAGCACTCCCCGGGTCGGTCGCTACGAGCAGTACTTC
TRBJ2-7	TRBD1	TRBV7-2	-	CASSKPGQAYEQYF	TGTGCCAGCAGCAAACCGGGACAGGCCTACGAGCAGTACTTC
TRBJ1-1	-	TRBV18	-	CASSPPEGGRAFF	TGTGCCAGCTCACCACCGGAGGGGGGGAGAGCTTTCTTT
TRBJ1-2	-	TRBV7-9	-	CASSPGVRVNYGYTF	TGTGCCAGCAGCCCTGGGGTTCGGGTGAACTATGGCTACACCTTC
TRBJ2-5	TRBD2	TRBV3-1/TRBV3-2	-	CASSQVAGGSGETQYF	TGTGCCAGCAGCCAAGTGGCGGGAGGAAGTGGGGAGACCCAGTACTTC
TRBJ2-3	-	TRBV19	-	CASSSTGRTDTQYF	TGTGCCAGTAGTTCGACAGGGAGGACAGATACGCAGTATTTT
TRBJ2-1	-	TRBV12-3/TRBV12-4	-	CASSLRRDNEQFF	TGTGCCAGCAGTTTGAGGAGGGACAATGAGCAGTTCTTC
TRBJ2-4	-	TRBV4-3	-	CASSQDILAKNIQYF	TGCGCCAGCAGCCAAGATATACTAGCCAAAAACATTCAGTACTTC
TRBJ2-7	-	TRBV5-6	-	CASTPGNSYEQYF	TGTGCCAGCACCCCGGGCAACTCCTACGAGCAGTACTTC